This TCR beta chain was retrieved from a study of T cell responses to AZD1222 COVID-19 vaccine. A word on this clone: As yet, its antigen is unknown.

The assay was immunoSEQ multiplex PCR, and TCRdb's table has in-frame clones only and misses some. This table holds 130,000 to 150,000 clones, 90% to 95% found once. Study-level results: Reportedly, close to half of spike-specific TCRs are directed against unmutated variant regions.

V shed 5 bases and J 4 bases; nucleotides not matched to a gene: 11. The CDR3 runs to 16 residues. Germline CDR1 reads SGHTA; CDR2 reads FQGNSA. This sequence joins TRBV7-2 and TRBJ2-3, with 8 bases fitting TRBD2. The sample was peripheral blood, taken on day 0 of AZD1222 vaccination. The TCR comes from an adult in good health. The CDR3 DNA is TGTGCCAGCAGCCCAGGCCTTTCGGGGGGGGCAGATACGCAGTATTTT. Translated: CASSPGLSGGADTQYF. Together with reference TRBV7-2 and TRBJ2-3, the CDR3 gives the full variable domain: GAGVSQSPSNKVTEKGKDVELRCDPISGHTALYWYRQSLGQGLEFLIYFQGNSAPDKSGLPSDRFSAERTGGSVSTLTIQRTQQEDSAVYLCASSPGLSGGADTQYFGPGTRLTVL.